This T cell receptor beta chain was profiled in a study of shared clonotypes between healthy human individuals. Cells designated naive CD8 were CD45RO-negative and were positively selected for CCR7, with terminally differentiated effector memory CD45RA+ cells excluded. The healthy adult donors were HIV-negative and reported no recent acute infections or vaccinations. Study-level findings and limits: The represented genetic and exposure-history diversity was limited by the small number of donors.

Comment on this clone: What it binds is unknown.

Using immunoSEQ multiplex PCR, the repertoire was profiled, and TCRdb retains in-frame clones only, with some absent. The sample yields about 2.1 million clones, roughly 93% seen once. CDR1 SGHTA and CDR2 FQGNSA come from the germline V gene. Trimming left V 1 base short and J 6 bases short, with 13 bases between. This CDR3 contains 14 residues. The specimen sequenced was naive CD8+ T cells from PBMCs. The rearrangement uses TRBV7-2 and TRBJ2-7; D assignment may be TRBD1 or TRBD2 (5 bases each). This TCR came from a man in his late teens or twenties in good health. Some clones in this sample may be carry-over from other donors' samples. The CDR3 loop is CASSLVGADTEQYF. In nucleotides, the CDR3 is TGTGCCAGCAGCTTAGTCGGGGCTGACACCGAGCAGTACTTC.